This TCR beta chain was recorded in a study of T cell responses to AZD1222 COVID-19 vaccine. Study outcomes and limitations: The study found vaccine-associated CD4 TCRs spanning spike, dominant at 160-218 and 743-854. An increase in Spike-specific TCR breadth and depth was observed after two AZD1222 doses. Only a handful of people who got AZD1222 tested seropositive at baseline.

A remark on this clone: Its antigen is still unknown.

Clones were sequenced by immunoSEQ multiplex PCR, and TCRdb holds only the in-frame ones, with some missing. The sample yields around 130,000 clones, roughly 90% seen once. V dropped 8 bases and J dropped 2 bases, with 13 bases sitting between them. The CDR3 has 14 residues. The germline CDR1 and CDR2 sequences are SNHLY and FYNNEI. This sample comprised peripheral blood, obtained 28 days after the second dose of the MenACWY control vaccine. V is TRBV2 and J is TRBJ1-5; D is uncertain. The origin of this receptor is an adult who received the MenACWY meningococcal vaccine as a control. The CDR3 coding sequence is TGTGCCAGCCAGCTTAGAGATGGCAATCAGCCCCAGCATTTT. It specifies CASQLRDGNQPQHF.